This T cell receptor (beta chain) was recovered during a study of OX40 agonist ivuxolimab in advanced cancers. Study-wide findings and caveats: CD4+ and CD8+ blood T cells expanded clonally by week 6 at 0.1 to 3.0 mg/kg.

Trimming took 0 bases from V and 4 from J, leaving 9 bases between them. CDR3 length: 14 amino acids. The germline V gene has CDR1 SGHRS and CDR2 YFSETQ. Assay: immunoSEQ multiplex PCR; the TCRdb copy retains only in-frame clones and omits some. The sample lists 55,000 to 75,000 clones; around four fifths were seen once. Concerning this clone itself: As yet, its antigen is unknown.

The gene calls are TRBV5-1 and TRBJ2-3; perhaps D is TRBD1 or TRBD2 (5 bases each). This clonotype originated in an adult with an advanced solid tumor such as melanoma, head and neck, liver or kidney cancer. The starting material was CD4+ or CD8+ T cells sorted from blood, obtained in a trial of the OX40 agonist ivuxolimab. CDR3 DNA sequence: TGCGCCAGCAGCTTGGACCCGGGGCCAGATACGCAGTATTTT. The encoded protein is CASSLDPGPDTQYF.